This record looks at one T cell receptor beta chain sequence and its context. Using immunoSEQ multiplex PCR, the repertoire was profiled, and TCRdb retains in-frame clones only, with some absent. The sample records roughly 330,000 clones, roughly 87% being singletons. This entry comes from a study of cytomegalovirus exposure and HLA in healthy donors. V was cut by 8 bases and J by 0 bases, with 15 bases left in between. The CDR3 spans 15 residues. In germline, CDR1 is MDHEN, CDR2 SYDVKM. The chain has TRBV28 and TRBJ2-3; TRBD1 or TRBD2 may be the D gene (6 bases each). The material sequenced was PBMCs. This TCR derives from a woman aged 25 to 39 in good health and CMV-seropositive. The CDR3 loop is CASCGTILSTDTQYF. The CDR3 coding sequence is TGTGCCAGCTGCGGGACAATACTTAGCACAGATACGCAGTATTTT. Based on the CDR3 plus reference TRBV28 and TRBJ2-3, the full variable domain is DVKVTQSSRYLVKRTGEKVFLECVQDMDHENMFWYRQDPGLGLRLIYFSYDVKMKEKGDIPEGYSVSREKKERFSLILESASTNQTSMYLCASCGTILSTDTQYFGPGTRLTVL.